This entry is about one TCR beta chain. The assay was immunoSEQ multiplex PCR, and TCRdb's table has in-frame clones only and misses some. Of some 50,000 clones in the sample, around 93% are singletons; the top ten hold almost 6%. These data are taken from a study of T cell changes during pregnancy in multiple sclerosis. CDR3 length: 12 amino acids. Trimming shortened V by 5 bases and J by 6 bases, and 7 bases separated the two germline ends. CDR1 and CDR2 from the germline V gene are SGHAT and FQNNGV. The rearrangement links TRBV11-2 to TRBJ2-2; maybe TRBD2 (5 bases). This clonotype originated in a female donor with multiple sclerosis, enrolled in a pregnancy study. The sample in question was CD8+ T cells from peripheral blood mononuclear cells, obtained in the first trimester of pregnancy. CDR3 coding DNA: TGTGCCAGCAGCGACGGGGCCGGGGAGCTGTTTTTT. This gives the protein CASSDGAGELFF.